The clone carrying this T cell receptor (beta chain) was counted at least ten times. This entry comes from a study of Graves' ophthalmopathy and Graves' hyperthyroidism. Researchers took RNA transcripts and amplified TCR beta CDR3 regions from them. HTBI primers primed a first-round RT-PCR, and a second-round multiplex PCR followed. Using its own MiXCR run on the multiplex PCR reads, TCRdb lists one record per CDR3 protein. The sample holds about 180,000 distinct CDR3 sequences, less than 45% seen once. Sequenced: peripheral blood. The TCR was taken from a woman aged 40-49 years with Graves' ophthalmopathy.

This chain's CDR3 is CASSLQIITEAFF. The CDR3 DNA follows: TGTGCCAGCAGCTTGCAGATAATCACTGAAGCTTTCTTT. The rearrangement links TRBV5-5 to TRBJ1-1; D remains ambiguous. The CDR3 loop spans 13 amino acids. CDR1 is SGHKS and CDR2 is YYEKEE in the germline V gene (reference sequence). The germline V and J ends were trimmed by 1 base and 4 bases, with 8 bases remaining between them.